The rows below give T cell receptor beta chains drawn from one sample of a study of T cells in Graves' hyperthyroidism and ophthalmopathy. MiXCR, run by TCRdb on the multiplex PCR reads, gives a single entry per CDR3 protein. The sample comprises around 620,000 distinct CDR3 sequences, 46% of which are singletons, and about 20% rests with the top ten. Specimen: peripheral blood or thyroid tissue (not recorded which). The receptors shown here come from an adult woman with Graves' disease, either hyperthyroidism or ophthalmopathy (not recorded which). Each CDR3 is given with its conserved first and last residue.

CDR3	V	J
CASSSGGVQETQYF	TRBV7-2	TRBJ2-5
CASSRGDAEQYF	TRBV5-1	TRBJ2-7
CASSGRDRGEKLFF	TRBV7-9	TRBJ1-4
CAISDYTEAFF	TRBV10-3	TRBJ1-1
CASSSFDRGAFF	TRBV5-6	TRBJ1-1
CASSLVLAGGNGYYEQYF	TRBV11-2	TRBJ2-7
CASSLATTSPEAFF	TRBV10-3	TRBJ1-1
CASSLEGVGVYEKLFF	TRBV7-2	TRBJ1-4
CAISLGGSQETQYF	TRBV5-4	TRBJ2-5
CASSLADSFYGYTF	TRBV7-8	TRBJ1-2
CASTHGVAFF	TRBV2	TRBJ1-1
CASSQEGKDMNTEAFF	TRBV14	TRBJ1-1
CASAGFSRGNTIYF	TRBV4-1	TRBJ1-3
CASSPAGFGANVLTF	TRBV7-9	TRBJ2-6